This T cell receptor (beta chain) was found in a study of early T cells in non-severe SARS-CoV-2 infection. Study-wide results and limits: Using VDJdb, the matching emphasized anti-spike CD8 responses while missing private and CD4 specificities.

This clonotype has a count of ten or more. Its target is not known. TCRdb reprocessed the 5' RACE reads via MiXCR and lists one record per CDR3 protein. The sample comprises 26,000 or so distinct CDR3 sequences, 3.5% to 5.5% of which are singletons, and about 6% rests with the top ten. The CDR3 has 16 residues. J lost 5 bases, V lost 5 bases, and 10 bases had no gene match. The chain has TRBV12-3 or TRBV12-4 and TRBJ2-1, with 9 positions matching TRBD2. The TCR was taken from an adult who was a healthcare worker with PCR-confirmed SARS-CoV-2 infection or an uninfected control (not recorded which). The starting material was whole blood, obtained at baseline. The DNA of the CDR3 is TGTGCCAGCAGTCCCCCCCTAGCGGGGTACAACAATGAGCAGTTCTTC. It is translated as CASSPPLAGYNNEQFF.